The text below deals with one T cell receptor (beta chain). Its antigen specificity is not known. Base qualities were left out, and no much larger clone turns up one base away. The label giving this sample's treatment or condition can be read as: over 15 received Ad26.COV2.S at low or high dose, single or two shots; about five received placebo; per-sample allocation not given. For vaccine and placebo recipients, repertoires were sequenced using samples collected on day 63 after the first injection. In Cohort 1b, roughly 25 adults aged 18-55 years were enrolled at a single site in Boston, USA, between 29 July and 7 August 2020. Ad26.COV2.S was a replication-incompetent adenovirus type 26 vector expressing a prefusion-stabilized SARS-CoV-2 spike protein from the original Wuhan strain. Taken from cysteine to phenylalanine, the CDR3 has 11 residues. The entry retains the CDR3 DNA only, 33 bases that are in frame from base 1. The germline V gene (reference sequence) sets CDR1 to LNHDA and CDR2 to SQIVND. Trimming takes 2 bases from V and 8 bases from J, and the germline ends sit 6 bases apart.

The entry originates in a study of Ad26.COV2.S vaccination and SARS-CoV-2 variants (dated by TCRdb to about 2021). Regarding the complete study: Donors in the vaccine arm were drawn from COV1001, a phase I-IIa trial of Ad26.COV2.S in healthy adults that was multicentre, randomized, double-blind and placebo-controlled. Dosing of Ad26.COV2.S was intramuscular, at either 5x10^10 or 1x10^11 viral particles, delivered as one shot or as two shots spaced 56 days apart. TCRbeta repertoire sequencing was used to assess the specificity and breadth of SARS-CoV-2-reactive T cell receptors after Ad26.COV2.S vaccination. The TCR-sequenced set comprised approximately 32 samples: approximately 19 Ad26.COV2.S vaccine recipients, 5 placebo recipients and 8 SARS-CoV-2 convalescent individuals. Participants in the trial were split at random into five groups of five each, receiving low-dose or high-dose Ad26.COV2.S once or twice, or else placebo on both occasions. Investigators remained blinded to trial group allocation during experiments and outcome assessment. Broader findings and caveats from the paper: Spike-specific TCR breadth was higher in Ad26.COV2.S recipients than in placebo recipients (P = 0.0014). The authors noted that the TCR breadth and depth analyses may have underestimated total T cell responses. The study was not powered for comparison of responses between vaccine doses or regimens. After vaccination, substantial breadth of spike-specific CD8+ and CD4+ T cell responses was reported. Vaccine and placebo recipients had similar non-spike TCR breadth, a finding consistent with the vaccine containing only spike.

The immunoSEQ Assay was used to sequence TCRbeta CDR3 regions. After extraction, genomic DNA underwent amplification by bias-controlled multiplex PCR, followed by high-throughput sequencing. In the authors' own workflow: To quantify the absolute abundance of every unique TCRbeta CDR3 region, sequences were collapsed and filtered. T cell fraction was estimated by normalizing TCRbeta template counts to usable DNA, with usable DNA measured through amplification of reference genes found in all nucleated cells. Repertoire TCRs were annotated as SARS-CoV-2-specific by exact matching of V gene, CDR3 amino acid sequence and J gene to a known reactive TCR set. The reference SARS-CoV-2 TCR set was obtained from MIRA and was filtered for enrichment in COVID-19-positive ImmuneCODE repertoires, whereby public or cross-reactive TCRs were removed. Based on the MIRA antigens, annotated TCRs were further analysed at the level of specific ORF or position within ORF. Breadth was defined as annotated unique rearrangements over total unique productive rearrangements; depth was the summed frequency of those rearrangements. Two-sided Wilcoxon rank-sum tests were applied when comparing TCR breadth between groups. Held by TCRdb, this immuneACCESS table contains in-frame sequences only and omits some clones. Under half of the omission traces to an unresolved V gene where checked; the cause of the rest is unknown. The DNA was the basis for D and trimming; V, J and clone size are from that table. Recorded for this sample are approximately 420,000 clones; 88% of them occurred a single time. The ten largest clonotypes hold 3.5% of the sample.

This sequence uses TRBV19 and TRBJ1-1, with the D gene not confidently named. The source is a person aged 18-60 years who received the Ad26.COV2.S COVID-19 vaccine or a placebo. This specimen was peripheral blood, taken in a trial of Ad26.COV2.S vaccine versus placebo. The CDR3 reads as follows: CASSITGEAFF. The sequence in DNA is TGTGCCAGTAGTATAACGGGCGAAGCTTTCTTT.